This is a list of T cell receptor beta chains from one sample in a study of HIV-infected patients and healthy controls. A single record per CDR3 protein comes from TCRdb applying MiXCR to the 5' RACE reads. The sample has roughly 9,300 distinct CDR3 sequences, about 10% seen once. Sequencing used blood, obtained before antiretroviral therapy. Source of these receptors: an adult with HIV infection. Each CDR3 is given with its conserved first and last residue. The D gene is left open where the match is weak. Some rows have no size entry. The others give once, few or many, or a class for an expanded clone.

TRBV4-1,13,.,TRBJ2-3,medium-sized,CASSRIRLDTQYF,TGCGCCAGCAGCCGAATCAGGCTAGATACGCAGTATTTT
TRBV18,18,.,TRBJ2-5,many,CASSPSPSWSGLQETQYF,TGTGCCAGCTCACCATCCCCTTCGTGGTCAGGACTCCAAGAGACCCAGTACTTC
TRBV7-2,14,.,TRBJ2-7,.,CTSRLQVNSYEQYF,TGTACCAGCAGACTACAGGTCAACTCCTACGAGCAGTACTTC
TRBV6-6,14,.,TRBJ2-1,many,CASNWAREVNEQFF,TGTGCCAGCAATTGGGCCAGGGAAGTGAATGAGCAGTTCTTC
TRBV11-2,14,.,TRBJ2-1,medium-sized,CASSSSTALNEQFF,TGTGCCAGCAGCTCCTCAACGGCCCTTAATGAGCAGTTCTTC
TRBV7-8,15,.,TRBJ1-3,many,CASSLSVGDGNTIYF,TGTGCCAGCAGCTTATCCGTGGGGGATGGAAACACCATATATTTT
TRBV29-1,15,TRBD1,TRBJ1-2,many,CSVEESGTGTYGYTF,TGCAGCGTTGAAGAATCGGGGACAGGGACCTATGGCTACACCTTC
TRBV5-5,12,.,TRBJ2-7,.,CASRLNSYEQYF,TGTGCCAGCAGGCTGAACTCCTACGAGCAGTACTTC
TRBV6-5,15,.,TRBJ1-1,many,CASRPLSGAHTEAFF,TGTGCCAGCAGACCGCTCTCCGGGGCCCACACTGAAGCTTTCTTT
TRBV29-1,15,TRBD1,TRBJ2-3,.,CSVEDRGQYTDTQYF,TGCAGCGTTGAAGATCGGGGACAGTACACAGATACGCAGTATTTT
TRBV2,12,.,TRBJ1-1,many,CAREPQVGEAFF,TGTGCCAGAGAACCCCAGGTTGGGGAAGCTTTCTTT
TRBV6-2/TRBV6-3,12,.,TRBJ2-7,.,CASSPGTFEQYF,TGTGCCAGCAGCCCGGGGACTTTCGAGCAGTACTTC
TRBV11-2,13,.,TRBJ2-7,many,CASSPRERPEQYF,TGTGCCAGCAGCCCCAGGGAGCGGCCCGAGCAGTACTTC
TRBV9,16,.,TRBJ2-3,.,CASSVTSTSVTDTQYF,TGTGCCAGCAGCGTTACGTCGACGTCCGTAACAGATACGCAGTATTTT
TRBV19,15,TRBD2,TRBJ2-2,many,CASSSIGEGTGELFF,TGTGCCAGTAGTTCGATCGGGGAGGGCACCGGGGAGCTGTTTTTT
TRBV10-2,14,.,TRBJ2-4,few,CASRSPMTENIQYF,TGCGCCAGCAGGAGCCCCATGACGGAAAACATTCAGTACTTC
TRBV7-2,14,.,TRBJ1-1,many,CASSSSWQGTEAFF,TGTGCCAGCAGCTCTTCATGGCAGGGCACTGAAGCTTTCTTT
TRBV29-1,13,.,TRBJ1-2,many,CSVVLSGSYGYTF,TGCAGCGTTGTGTTAAGTGGTAGCTATGGCTACACCTTC
TRBV28,14,TRBD1,TRBJ2-7,many,CASRTWDRGREQYF,TGTGCCAGCAGGACCTGGGACAGGGGGCGCGAGCAGTACTTC
TRBV2,17,TRBD2,TRBJ2-3,medium-sized,CASSQGTGLGGTDTQYF,TGTGCCAGCAGTCAGGGGACGGGACTAGGCGGTACAGATACGCAGTATTTT
TRBV27,14,.,TRBJ1-6,few,CASSHSSYNSPLHF,TGTGCCAGCAGCCACAGCTCCTATAATTCACCCCTCCACTTT
TRBV7-2,12,.,TRBJ2-3,many,CASSLGLDTQYF,TGTGCCAGCAGCTTGGGCCTGGATACGCAGTATTTT
TRBV28,16,TRBD2,TRBJ2-1,medium-sized,CASSKGLAGIYNEQFF,TGTGCCAGCAGTAAGGGACTAGCGGGGATCTACAATGAGCAGTTCTTC
TRBV6-2/TRBV6-3,14,.,TRBJ2-6,many,CASTGISGANVLTF,TGTGCCAGCACCGGGATCTCTGGGGCCAACGTCCTGACTTTC
TRBV6-5,12,.,TRBJ1-6,many,CASSYRGSPLHF,TGTGCCAGCAGTTACAGGGGTTCACCCCTCCACTTT
TRBV9,14,.,TRBJ2-7,medium-sized,CASSEEGGNYEQYF,TGTGCCAGCAGCGAAGAAGGGGGAAACTACGAGCAGTACTTC
TRBV9,18,.,TRBJ2-5,medium-sized,CASSLRDLGLSGQETQYF,TGTGCCAGCAGCCTCCGGGACCTCGGCTTATCGGGCCAAGAGACCCAGTACTTC
TRBV2,16,TRBD1,TRBJ2-2,.,CASSEGAGGNTGELFF,TGTGCCAGCAGTGAGGGGGCAGGGGGCAACACCGGGGAGCTGTTTTTT